A single sample is the source of the 24 T cell receptor beta chains below, sequenced in a study of blood T cell repertoires in COVID-19. Sequenced by immunoSEQ multiplex PCR; TCRdb stores in-frame clones only, minus some. The repertoire holds approximately 300,000 clones, with nearly 90% as singletons. Input material: PBMCs or T cells enriched from blood (not recorded which). These receptor sequences come from a woman in her 30s who had recovered from COVID-19.

J is TRBJ1-1 and V is TRBV18; 7 nucleotides align to TRBD1. This CDR3 contains 15 residues. V shed 2 bases and J 7 bases; nucleotides not matched to a gene: 10. Per the germline V gene, CDR1 is KGHSH and CDR2 is LQKENI. The CDR3 loop is CASSPSRDRVIEAFF. The CDR3 bases are TGTGCCAGCTCACCAAGCAGAGACAGGGTAATTGAAGCTTTCTTT.

The chain uses TRBV7-2 and TRBJ1-2; maybe TRBD1 (6 bases). Germline CDR1 reads SGHTA; CDR2 reads FQGNSA. The CDR3 has 14 amino acids. Trimming left V 1 base short and J 6 bases short, with 12 bases between. The CDR3 nucleotides are TGTGCCAGCAGCTTAGTAACAGGGCCTAATGGCTACACCTTC. This gives the protein CASSLVTGPNGYTF.

This chain connects TRBV7-8 to TRBJ2-5, with 9 bases identical to TRBD1. This CDR3 spans 14 amino acids. The germline gives CDR1 SGHVS, CDR2 FQNEAQ. The V segment lost 6 bases and the J segment 5 bases; nucleotides outside the gene matches: 7. This CDR3 is CASRTGTGRETQYF. CDR3 nucleotides: TGTGCCAGCAGGACCGGGACAGGGAGGGAGACCCAGTACTTC.

A few counts support this clone. The DNA of the CDR3 is TGCGCCAGCAGCCAAGACAGGGGAAGCTCCTATAATTCACCCCTCCACTTT. Its translation is CASSQDRGSSYNSPLHF. This chain links TRBV4-3 with TRBJ1-6; perhaps TRBD1 as D (6 bases). There are 17 residues in the CDR3. Trimming removed 0 bases at V and 0 bases at J, with 9 bases between. From germline, CDR1 is LGHNA and CDR2 YSLEER.

The rearrangement uses TRBV7-8 and TRBJ1-5; D may be TRBD1 (5 bases). The CDR3 is 14 residues long. From germline, CDR1 is SGHVS and CDR2 FQNEAQ. V was trimmed by 0 bases and J by 7 bases, leaving 10 bases between them. Here the CDR3 DNA reads TGTGCCAGCAGCTTAGCGGCAGGGCGACAGCCCCAGCATTTT. The encoded protein is CASSLAAGRQPQHF.

The chain recombines TRBV7-3 with TRBJ2-2; weak D call: TRBD1 (5 bases). The V gene's germline CDR1 is SGHTA and CDR2 FQGTGA. The CDR3 loop spans 15 amino acids. Trimming took 2 bases from V and 4 from J, leaving 11 bases between them. Here the CDR3 reads CASSLDSLGTGELFF. CDR3 nucleotides: TGTGCCAGCAGCTTAGACAGTCTTGGCACCGGGGAGCTGTTTTTT.

The rearrangement joins TRBV19 to TRBJ1-5; no definite D call. V was clipped by 3 bases and J by 6 bases, with 12 bases between them. CDR3 size: 14 residues. The germline CDR1 and CDR2 sequences are LNHDA and SQIVND (reference sequence). For the CDR3, the DNA is TGTGCCAGTAGTATTGTCCCCGGGAGTCAGCCCCAGCATTTT. Translation gives CASSIVPGSQPQHF.

This chain uses TRBV5-1 with TRBJ1-1; D possibly corresponds to TRBD1 (5 bases). Germline loops: CDR1 SGHRS, CDR2 YFSETQ. The CDR3 contains 13 residues. Deletions cut 7 bases from V and 3 bases from J, with 13 bases between. The CDR3 protein is CASWGDSDTEAFF. CDR3 sequence (DNA): TGCGCCAGCTGGGGGGATTCCGACACTGAAGCTTTCTTT. Looking up the rest from reference TRBV5-1 and TRBJ1-1 gives the full variable domain: KAGVTQTPRYLIKTRGQQVTLSCSPISGHRSVSWYQQTPGQGLQFLFEYFSETQRNKGNFPGRFSGRQFSNSRSEMNVSTLELGDSALYLCASWGDSDTEAFFGQGTRLTVV.

This chain joins TRBV6-2 or TRBV6-3 and TRBJ2-7, with 8 positions matching TRBD1. This CDR3 has 12 amino acids. V trimming: 6 bases; J trimming: 6 bases; junction bases outside the gene matches: 4. Looked up from germline, CDR1 is MNHEY and CDR2 is SVGEGT. This CDR3 reads CASSRTGFEQYF. CDR3 in DNA: TGTGCCAGCAGCCGGACAGGGTTCGAGCAGTACTTC.

The chain is built from TRBV3-1 (or the pseudogene TRBV3-2) and TRBJ1-2, with 7 bases fitting TRBD1. This CDR3 contains 15 residues. From germline, CDR1 is LGHDT and CDR2 YNNKEL (reference sequence). V gave up 1 base and J gave up 2 bases; unmatched junction bases: 4. The CDR3 protein is CASSQGQGVNYGYTF. For the CDR3, the DNA is TGTGCCAGCAGCCAAGGACAGGGTGTCAACTATGGCTACACCTTC.

V usage is TRBV6-2 or TRBV6-3 and J usage is TRBJ2-2; D remains ambiguous. With 2 bases removed from V and 5 bases from J, the gap between germline ends came to 12 bases. The CDR3 is 15 amino acids. Germline CDR1 is MNHEY and CDR2 is SVGEGT. CDR3 in DNA: TGTGCCAGCAGTTACACAACGACGGGTACCGGGGAGCTGTTTTTT. Translating gives CASSYTTTGTGELFF.

The chain couples TRBV30 to TRBJ1-1; D is ambiguous. The CDR3 totals 13 residues. The germline V and J ends were trimmed by 1 base and 5 bases, with 11 bases remaining between them. Germline CDR1 reads GTSNPN; CDR2 reads SVGIG (reference sequence). CDR3 sequence: CAWSGQAGTEAFF. CDR3 DNA: TGTGCCTGGAGTGGGCAGGCTGGGACTGAAGCTTTCTTT.

The chain is built from TRBV18 and TRBJ1-1; D remains ambiguous. Trimming took off 6 bases at V and 1 base at J, with 18 bases between the two ends. The CDR3 covers 16 residues. The germline CDR1 and CDR2 sequences are KGHSH and LQKENI. The CDR3 sequence: CASSVRLPMRNTEAFF. CDR3 DNA sequence: TGTGCCAGCTCCGTGAGGCTTCCGATGAGGAACACTGAAGCTTTCTTT.

A few counts support this clone. This rearrangement joins TRBV30 to TRBJ1-2; 7 nucleotides align to TRBD1. The germline V gene has CDR1 GTSNPN and CDR2 SVGIG (reference sequence). The CDR3 is 12 residues long. Germline trimming cut 5 bases from V and 8 bases from J; bases unmatched to any gene: 8. The DNA of the CDR3 is TGTGCCTGGGGGACAGTAGGTGGAGGCTACACCTTC. Residues: CAWGTVGGGYTF.

The chain has TRBV7-8 and TRBJ2-1, with 8 nucleotides matching TRBD2. V shed 1 base and J 8 bases; nucleotides not matched to a gene: 16. The CDR3 totals 18 residues. CDR1 and CDR2 from the germline V gene are SGHVS and FQNEAQ. The CDR3 loop is CASSLVIAGLLFGDEQFF. The CDR3, as DNA: TGTGCCAGCAGCTTAGTGATAGCGGGGTTACTCTTTGGCGATGAGCAGTTCTTC.

The chain couples TRBV6-5 to TRBJ2-1, with TRBD1 matching over 7 bases. The J segment lost 0 bases and the V segment lost 8 bases, leaving 7 bases of the junction unmatched. Per germline, CDR1 MNHEY and CDR2 SVGAGI. This CDR3 contains 15 residues. CDR3: CASRIQGNSYNEQFF. The CDR3 bases are TGTGCCAGCCGTATACAGGGGAACTCCTACAATGAGCAGTTCTTC.

The V call is TRBV5-8, the J call TRBJ2-7; D is possibly TRBD2 (5 bases). Between the trimmed V and J ends, which lost 5 bases and 1 base, there was a span of 25 bases. The CDR3 runs 18 residues. CDR1 SGHTS and CDR2 YDEGEE come from the germline V gene. DNA for the CDR3: TGTGCCAGCAGATCATCCCCCCCCGTCGGACTTATGTCCTACGAGCAGTACTTC. Its protein product is CASRSSPPVGLMSYEQYF.

V is TRBV19 and J is TRBJ1-2; tentative D call: TRBD1 (6 bases). V lost 4 bases and J 8 bases, leaving 14 bases between the germline ends. The CDR3 runs 13 residues. CDR1 and CDR2 from the germline V gene are LNHDA and SQIVND (reference sequence). This CDR3 reads CASSTPTGSGYTF. The CDR3 region has the DNA TGTGCCAGTAGTACCCCGACAGGATCCGGCTACACCTTC.

The chain links TRBV19 to TRBJ1-1; the match to TRBD1 covers 8 bases. The germline gives CDR1 LNHDA, CDR2 SQIVND (reference sequence). V shed 3 bases and J 1 base; nucleotides not matched to a gene: 13. CDR3 length: 18 amino acids. The CDR3 DNA sequence: TGTGCCAGTAGTATTTTTTCCCCTTGGACAGGGAGGAACACTGAAGCTTTCTTT. Protein product: CASSIFSPWTGRNTEAFF.

This rearrangement joins TRBV6-5 to TRBJ2-2; 7 nucleotides align to TRBD1. Germline assignment: CDR1 MNHEY and CDR2 SVGAGI. V was clipped by 6 bases and J by 6 bases; unmatched bases: 4. This CDR3 has 13 residues. Here the CDR3 reads CASRTGSPGELFF. CDR3 nucleotides: TGTGCCAGCAGGACAGGGTCTCCCGGGGAGCTGTTTTTT.

This chain connects TRBV7-8 to TRBJ2-3, with 9 bases fitting TRBD2. Trimming cost V 2 bases and J 1 base; bases outside gene matches: 1. Germline V lookup: CDR1 SGHVS, CDR2 FQNEAQ. The CDR3 sequence is 15 residues long. The CDR3 bases are TGTGCCAGCAGCTTAAAGCGGGGGGGCACAGATACGCAGTATTTT. Translated, it gives CASSLKRGGTDTQYF.

This clone is a singleton in its sample. V is TRBV20-1 and J is TRBJ2-3, with a possible D match to TRBD2 (6 bases). From germline, CDR1 is DFQATT and CDR2 SNEGSKA (reference sequence). The CDR3 runs to 15 residues. Trimming stripped 3 bases from V and 4 bases from J, with 17 bases between. CDR3 DNA sequence: TGCAGTGCTAGTGCATCCGGGACTCCCCCAGATACGCAGTATTTT. It is translated as CSASASGTPPDTQYF.

The rearrangement joins TRBV6-2 or TRBV6-3 to TRBJ2-2; 10 nucleotides agree with TRBD1. Trimming cost V 0 bases and J 5 bases; bases outside gene matches: 3. This CDR3 has 16 amino acids. Germline V gene data show CDR1 as MNHEY and CDR2 as SVGEGT. The CDR3 reads CASSYSTGGPTGELFF. CDR3 bases: TGTGCCAGCAGTTACTCGACAGGGGGCCCGACCGGGGAGCTGTTTTTT.

The gene calls are TRBV28 and TRBJ1-5; a possible D gene is TRBD1 (5 bases). V was shortened by 3 bases and J by 0 bases, with 15 bases between the two germline ends. Germline values: CDR1 MDHEN, CDR2 SYDVKM. This CDR3 is built from 17 residues. DNA of the CDR3: TGTGCCAGCAGTTTGAGTATGGGGCAGAATAGCAATCAGCCCCAGCATTTT. It codes for CASSLSMGQNSNQPQHF.